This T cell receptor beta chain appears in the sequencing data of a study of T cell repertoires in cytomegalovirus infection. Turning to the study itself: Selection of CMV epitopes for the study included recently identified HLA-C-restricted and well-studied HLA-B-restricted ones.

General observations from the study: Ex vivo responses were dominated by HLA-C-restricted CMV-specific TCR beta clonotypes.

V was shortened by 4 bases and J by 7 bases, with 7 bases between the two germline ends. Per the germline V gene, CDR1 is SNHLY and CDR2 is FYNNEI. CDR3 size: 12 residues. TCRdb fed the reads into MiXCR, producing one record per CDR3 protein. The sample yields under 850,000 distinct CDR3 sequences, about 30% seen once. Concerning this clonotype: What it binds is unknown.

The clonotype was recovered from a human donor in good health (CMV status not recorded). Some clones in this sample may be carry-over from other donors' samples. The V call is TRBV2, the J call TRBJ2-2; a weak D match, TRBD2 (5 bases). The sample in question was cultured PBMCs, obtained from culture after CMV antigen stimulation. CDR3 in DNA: TGTGCCAGCAGTGTCCGGGGCGGGGAGCTGTTTTTT. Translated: CASSVRGGELFF.